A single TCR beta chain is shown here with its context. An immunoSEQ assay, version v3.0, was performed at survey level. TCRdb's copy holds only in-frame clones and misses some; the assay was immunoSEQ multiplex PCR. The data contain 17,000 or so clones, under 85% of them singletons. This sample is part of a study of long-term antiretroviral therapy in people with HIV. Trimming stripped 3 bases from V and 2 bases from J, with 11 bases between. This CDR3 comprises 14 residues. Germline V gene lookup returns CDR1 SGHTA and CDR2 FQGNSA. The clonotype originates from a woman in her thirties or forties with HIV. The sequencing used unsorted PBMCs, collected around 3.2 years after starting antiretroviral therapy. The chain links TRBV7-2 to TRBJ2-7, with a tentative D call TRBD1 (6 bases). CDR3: CASSFPGQTYEQYF. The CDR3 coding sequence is TGTGCCAGCAGCTTCCCCGGACAGACCTACGAGCAGTACTTC.